The present TCR beta chain was sequenced within a study of blood T cell repertoires in COVID-19. About the study: From the United States, Italy and Spain came samples of acute and convalescent COVID-19. From T cells, B-cell-depleted T cells, or PBMCs came the material, which was cDNA or gDNA.

Profiling relied on immunoSEQ multiplex PCR, and the TCRdb table lists in-frame clones only, not all of them. The profile covers about 200,000 clones, with about 88% appearing a single time and roughly a sixth taken by the ten largest. V lost 1 base and J lost 4; bases outside the gene matches: 7. Per the germline V gene, CDR1 is SGHDT and CDR2 is YYEEEE. This CDR3 has 16 amino acids. V usage is TRBV5-6 and J usage is TRBJ2-2, with 7 bases that match TRBD2. Sample: peripheral blood. This receptor was obtained from a man between 45 and 60 years old with COVID-19, enrolled during active disease. CDR3 nucleotide sequence: TGTGCCAGCAGCTTGCTTGCGGGAGTTAGCACCGGGGAGCTGTTTTTT. It codes for CASSLLAGVSTGELFF.